This TCR beta chain comes out of a study of CD8 T cells in ankylosing spondylitis. The CDR3 is 14 residues long. Per germline, CDR1 LGHDT and CDR2 YNNKEL (reference sequence). V gave up 1 base and J gave up 4 bases, with 9 bases separating them. It was by quantitative 5'-RACE with molecular barcodes that TCR beta libraries were made. TCRdb reprocessed the 5' RACE reads with MiXCR, giving one entry per CDR3 protein. The table lists nearly 350,000 distinct CDR3 sequences, 14% to 15% of them singletons. Study observations and caveats: Clones linked to disease were reported to show significant enrichment in matched ankylosing spondylitis synovial fluid. Disease-linked clones were CD8+ and relatively rare in peripheral blood. Ankylosing spondylitis blood seemed to carry a telltale TCR beta motif made of under 10 highly homologous variants.

This clonotype came up many times. What it recognizes is unknown. The chain carries TRBV3-1 and TRBJ2-3, with TRBD1 as a possible D gene (6 bases). The sequence was collected from a male donor with ankylosing spondylitis or in good health (not recorded which). The sample comprised blood, either unsorted or a sorted T cell fraction (not recorded which). The CDR3 spells CASSQVGQPDTQYF. Here the CDR3 DNA reads TGTGCCAGCAGCCAAGTCGGACAGCCAGATACGCAGTATTTT.